This TCR beta chain was obtained from a study of blood T cell repertoires in COVID-19. Germline CDR1 reads MDHEN; CDR2 reads SYDVKM. Trimming cost V 6 bases and J 5 bases, with 8 bases left between them. The CDR3 loop spans 11 amino acids. Measured with immunoSEQ multiplex PCR; TCRdb has only the in-frame clones, and not every one. The data hold about 200,000 clones, with just under 85% observed a single time. The sequence was obtained from a woman between 45 and 60 years old with active or convalescent COVID-19. The gene calls are TRBV28 and TRBJ2-7; D unclear. Sequenced: peripheral blood. The CDR3 reads CASRLSDEQYF. CDR3 bases: TGTGCCAGCAGGCTATCCGACGAGCAGTACTTC.